Only a few counts were recorded for the clone carrying this T cell receptor beta chain. The sample is drawn from a study of T cells after yellow fever vaccination. TCRdb reprocessed the 5' RACE reads via MiXCR and lists one record per CDR3 protein. The repertoire holds approximately 300,000 distinct CDR3 sequences, roughly 10% seen once, with 2.5% to 4% in the top ten. Trimming cost V 4 bases and J 4 bases, with 14 bases left between them. Germline loops: CDR1 SGHRS, CDR2 YFSETQ. The CDR3 consists of 14 residues. The chain recombines TRBV5-1 with TRBJ1-1; D uncertain. The material sequenced was CD4+ T cells sorted from PBMCs, taken 45 days after the yellow fever booster vaccination. The clonotype was recovered from a man aged 18 to 30 who received the YFV17D yellow fever vaccine. Here the CDR3 reads CASSPGSAVTEAFF. The CDR3 DNA reads as TGCGCCAGCAGCCCGGGGTCAGCGGTCACTGAAGCTTTCTTT.